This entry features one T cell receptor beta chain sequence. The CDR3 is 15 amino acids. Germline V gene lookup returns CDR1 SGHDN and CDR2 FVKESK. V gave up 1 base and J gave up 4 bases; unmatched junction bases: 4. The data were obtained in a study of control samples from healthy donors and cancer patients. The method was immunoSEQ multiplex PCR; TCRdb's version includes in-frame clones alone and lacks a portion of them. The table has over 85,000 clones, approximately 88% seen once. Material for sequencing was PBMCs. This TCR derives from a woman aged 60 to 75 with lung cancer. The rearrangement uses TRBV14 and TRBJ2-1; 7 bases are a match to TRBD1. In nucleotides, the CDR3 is TGTGCCAGCAGCCAAGGGACAGGTAATTACAATGAGCAGTTCTTC. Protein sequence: CASSQGTGNYNEQFF. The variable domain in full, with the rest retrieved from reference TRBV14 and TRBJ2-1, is EAGVTQFPSHSVIEKGQTVTLRCDPISGHDNLYWYRRVMGKEIKFLLHFVKESKQDESGMPNNRFLAERTGGTYSTLKVQPAELEDSGVYFCASSQGTGNYNEQFFGPGTRLTVL.